The clone carrying this T cell receptor (beta chain) was counted a few times. The target antigen is unknown. The data originate from a study of T cells in Graves' hyperthyroidism and ophthalmopathy. Regions amplified from RNA transcripts were the TCR beta CDR3 regions. The HTBI primer set drove a first-round RT-PCR of the TCR CDR3. TCRdb fed the multiplex PCR reads into MiXCR, producing one record per CDR3 protein. The data contain hundreds of thousands of distinct CDR3 sequences, about 15% of them singletons. General observations from the study: The blood repertoire included most of the expanded thyroid clonotypes above 0.001.

Diagnoses rested on clinical symptoms, serum thyroxine and TRAb, thyroid ultrasound and orbital computed tomography. Sequencing was done on a sample of blood. The sequence was collected from a woman aged 45-60 years with Graves' ophthalmopathy.

The CDR3 DNA reads TGTGCCAGTAGTACGGGACAGTTACAAGAGACCCAGTACTTC. Its translation: CASSTGQLQETQYF. The chain couples TRBV19 to TRBJ2-5, with 7 bases matching TRBD1. V lost 4 bases and J lost 2; bases outside the gene matches: 4. The germline gives CDR1 LNHDA, CDR2 SQIVND (reference sequence). This CDR3 region has 14 residues.